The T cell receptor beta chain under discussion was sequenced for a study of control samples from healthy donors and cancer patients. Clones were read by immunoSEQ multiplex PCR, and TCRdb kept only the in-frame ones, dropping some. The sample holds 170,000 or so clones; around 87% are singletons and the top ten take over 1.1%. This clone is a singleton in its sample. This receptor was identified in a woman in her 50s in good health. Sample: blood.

CDR3 DNA sequence: TGTGCCAGCAGTTTCTCCAGACAGCGCCAAGAGACCCAGTACTTC. Translation: CASSFSRQRQETQYF. The rearrangement uses TRBV27 and TRBJ2-5; the D gene is possibly TRBD1 (5 bases). Trimming shortened V by 3 bases and J by 1 base, and 12 bases separated the two germline ends. The CDR3 runs to 15 residues. Looked up from germline, CDR1 is MNHEY and CDR2 is SMNVEV (reference sequence).